A selection of T cell receptor beta chains follows, all from one sample in a study of beta chain features in type 1 diabetes. TCRdb's table, derived via immunoSEQ multiplex PCR, lists solely in-frame clones and lacks some. Among some 120,000 clones, 15% to 20% were seen once, and the ten largest hold roughly 2.5%. The sample taken for sequencing was central memory CD4+ T cells from blood. These TCRs come from a man aged 18 to 29 with type 1 diabetes. Each CDR3 is given without its conserved first and last residue.

v_gene	j_gene	len	CDR3aa
TRBV7-6	TRBJ1-6	14	ASSPSLRDYNSPLH
TRBV4-3	TRBJ1-4	15	ASSQRQTGTGREKLF
TRBV7-2	TRBJ2-5	12	ASSKGDHQETQY
TRBV30	TRBJ1-1	12	AWSPDRWNTEAF
TRBV4-1	TRBJ2-5	11	ASSLSGQETQY
TRBV18	TRBJ2-3	14	ASSPERGGRTDTQY
TRBV5-6	TRBJ1-1	13	ASSLLAGGGTEAF
TRBV2	TRBJ1-4	10	ASSQRADRPF
TRBV29-1	TRBJ2-3	14	SPGTSGRAGSDTQY
TRBV27	TRBJ1-1	13	ASAPWRTPGTEAF
TRBV23-1	TRBJ2-3	14	ASTEGPPLNTDTQY
TRBV2	TRBJ2-5	11	ASSPGLEETQY